This TCR beta chain is drawn from a study of T cells in tuberculosis. Assay used: immunoSEQ multiplex PCR; TCRdb lists only in-frame clones, some missing. The data show roughly 19,000 clones, with roughly nine tenths seen just once and roughly 15% held by the top ten. J was trimmed by 7 bases and V by 4 bases; bases with no gene match: 7. This CDR3 has 15 residues. The germline V gene encodes CDR1 MNHEY and CDR2 SMNVEV (reference sequence). The TCR comes from a donor aged 10-29 years with latent tuberculosis or without tuberculosis infection. The V and J genes are TRBV27 and TRBJ2-3, with 11 bases fitting TRBD1. The sample was PBMCs. Here the CDR3 reads CASSSSGTGGYTQYF. Written as DNA, the CDR3 is TGTGCCAGCAGTTCGTCCGGGACAGGGGGGTATACGCAGTATTTT.